The 5 T cell receptor beta chains listed next were all sequenced from one sample in a study of cytomegalovirus exposure and HLA in healthy donors. A multiplex PCR was run with 60 Vbeta primers and 13 Jbeta primers. The protocol was immunoSEQ multiplex PCR, while the TCRdb copy is restricted to in-frame clones and leaves out a portion. The data contain 110,000 to 150,000 clones, around four fifths of them singletons. The source material was PBMCs. Receptor source: an older woman in good health and CMV-seropositive.

This clone was seen only a few times. The J gene is TRBJ2-7, the V gene TRBV5-6; 8 bases are shared with TRBD2. Per the germline V gene, CDR1 is SGHDT and CDR2 is YYEEEE. V dropped 4 bases and J dropped 2; count of bases not matched to a gene: 8. The CDR3 sequence is 15 residues long. The CDR3 DNA reads TGTGCCAGCAGCCCGGGGGGGACGACGGCCTACGAGCAGTACTTC. Translated, it gives CASSPGGTTAYEQYF.

This clone was picked up one time. The chain joins TRBV7-6 to TRBJ1-4; the D gene is possibly TRBD1 (5 bases). Trimming shortened V by 1 base and J by 8 bases, and 11 bases separated the two germline ends. The germline V gene has CDR1 SGHVS and CDR2 FNYEAQ. This CDR3 has 14 amino acids. DNA of the CDR3: TGTGCCAGCAGCTTAGGCAGGTGGGGCGAAAAACTGTTTTTT. Its translation is CASSLGRWGEKLFF.

The V call is TRBV7-2, the J call TRBJ2-7; 11 nucleotides align to TRBD2. This CDR3 comprises 15 residues. Germline V lookup: CDR1 SGHTA, CDR2 FQGNSA. J lost 2 bases, V lost 5 bases, and 5 bases had no gene match. The CDR3 region has the DNA TGTGCCAGCAGCACCGGGACTAGCGGCACCTACGAGCAGTACTTC. Translation gives CASSTGTSGTYEQYF.

With regard to this clone: One end of the junction fails to match germline, which may point to a read error. The same CDR3 also results from other DNA sequences found in this sample. The rearrangement links TRBV13 to TRBJ1-5; no clear D gene. The CDR3 length is 12 residues. Germline V lookup: CDR1 PRHDT, CDR2 FYEKMQ (reference sequence). DNA of the CDR3: TGTGCCAGCAGCTCGGGGTTTCAGCCCCAGCATTTC. It specifies CASSSGFQPQHF.

The chain joins TRBV5-1 to TRBJ1-1; no firm D call. The CDR3 contains 14 residues. V was cut by 2 bases and J by 4 bases, with 12 bases left in between. CDR1 is SGHRS and CDR2 is YFSETQ in the germline V gene. Written as DNA, the CDR3 is TGCGCCAGCAGCTTAGGAACGGGTATCACTGAAGCTTTCTTT. Translating gives CASSLGTGITEAFF.